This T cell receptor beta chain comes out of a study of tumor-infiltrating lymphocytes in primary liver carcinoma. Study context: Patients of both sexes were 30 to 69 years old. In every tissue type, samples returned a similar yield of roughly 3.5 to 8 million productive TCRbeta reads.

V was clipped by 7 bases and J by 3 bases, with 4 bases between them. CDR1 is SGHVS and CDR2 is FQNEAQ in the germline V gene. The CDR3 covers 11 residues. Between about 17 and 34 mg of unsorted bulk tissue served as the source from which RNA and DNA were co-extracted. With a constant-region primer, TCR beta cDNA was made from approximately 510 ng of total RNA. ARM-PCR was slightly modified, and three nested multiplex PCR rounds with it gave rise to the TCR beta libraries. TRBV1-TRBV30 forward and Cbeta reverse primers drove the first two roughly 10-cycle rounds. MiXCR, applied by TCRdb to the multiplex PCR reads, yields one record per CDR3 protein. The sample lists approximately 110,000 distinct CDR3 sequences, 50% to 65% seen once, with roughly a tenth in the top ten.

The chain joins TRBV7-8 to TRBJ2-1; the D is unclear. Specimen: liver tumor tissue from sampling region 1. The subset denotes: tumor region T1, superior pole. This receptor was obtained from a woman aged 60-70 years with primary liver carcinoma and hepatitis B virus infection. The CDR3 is CASKLYNEQFF. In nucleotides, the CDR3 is TGTGCCAGCAAGCTCTACAATGAGCAGTTCTTC.